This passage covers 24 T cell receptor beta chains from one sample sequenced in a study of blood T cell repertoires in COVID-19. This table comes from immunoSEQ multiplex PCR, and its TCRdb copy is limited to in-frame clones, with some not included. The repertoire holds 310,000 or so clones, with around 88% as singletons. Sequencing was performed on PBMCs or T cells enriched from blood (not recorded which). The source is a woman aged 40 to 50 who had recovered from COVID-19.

This chain's CDR3 is CASGDRGRSEKLFF. In DNA, the CDR3 is TGTGCCAGTGGGGACAGGGGAAGGAGTGAAAAACTGTTTTTT. The J gene is TRBJ1-4, the V gene TRBV19; 10 nucleotides line up with TRBD1. Trimming cost V 8 bases and J 7 bases; bases outside gene matches: 7. The CDR3 contains 14 residues. Looked up from germline, CDR1 is LNHDA and CDR2 is SQIVND (reference sequence).

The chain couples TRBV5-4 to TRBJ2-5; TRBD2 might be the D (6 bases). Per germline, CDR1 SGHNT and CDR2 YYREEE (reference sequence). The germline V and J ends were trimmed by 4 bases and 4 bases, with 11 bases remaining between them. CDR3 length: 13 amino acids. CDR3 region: CASSPTSRETQYF. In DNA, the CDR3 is TGTGCCAGCAGCCCAACTAGCAGAGAGACCCAGTACTTC.

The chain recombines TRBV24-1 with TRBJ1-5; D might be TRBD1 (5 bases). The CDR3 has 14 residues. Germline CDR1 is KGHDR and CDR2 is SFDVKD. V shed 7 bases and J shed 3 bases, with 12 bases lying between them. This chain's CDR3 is CATSPDSYNQPQHF. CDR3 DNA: TGTGCCACCAGCCCCGACAGCTACAATCAGCCCCAGCATTTT.

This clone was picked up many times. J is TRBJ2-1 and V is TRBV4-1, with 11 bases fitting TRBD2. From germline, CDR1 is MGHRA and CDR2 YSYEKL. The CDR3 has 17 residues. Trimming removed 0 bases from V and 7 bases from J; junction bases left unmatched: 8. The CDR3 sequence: CASSQDQETSGKNEQFF. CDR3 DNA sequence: TGCGCCAGCAGCCAAGATCAGGAGACTAGCGGGAAGAATGAGCAGTTCTTC.

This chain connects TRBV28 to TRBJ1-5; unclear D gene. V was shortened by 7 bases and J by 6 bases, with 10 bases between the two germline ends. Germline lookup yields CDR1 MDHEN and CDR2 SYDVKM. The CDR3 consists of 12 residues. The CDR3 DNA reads TGTGCCAGCAAGTTGGGGAGTCAGCCCCAGCATTTT. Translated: CASKLGSQPQHF.

The CDR3, as DNA: TGTGCCAGCAGCTCCTACGGGACTAGCGGGACTGATGAGCAGTTCTTC. Translation: CASSSYGTSGTDEQFF. J is TRBJ2-1 and V is TRBV6-2 or TRBV6-3; TRBD2 matches at 13 bases. This CDR3 is 16 amino acids long. Germline V gene sequence: CDR1 MNHEY, CDR2 SVGEGT. Germline trimming cut 6 bases from V and 8 bases from J; bases unmatched to any gene: 10.

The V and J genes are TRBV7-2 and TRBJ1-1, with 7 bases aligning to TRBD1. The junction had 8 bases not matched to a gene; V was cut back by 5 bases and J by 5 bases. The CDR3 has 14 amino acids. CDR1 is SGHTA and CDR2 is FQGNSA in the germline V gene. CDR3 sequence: CASSTRAGGTEAFF. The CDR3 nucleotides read TGTGCCAGCAGCACCAGGGCAGGGGGGACTGAAGCTTTCTTT.

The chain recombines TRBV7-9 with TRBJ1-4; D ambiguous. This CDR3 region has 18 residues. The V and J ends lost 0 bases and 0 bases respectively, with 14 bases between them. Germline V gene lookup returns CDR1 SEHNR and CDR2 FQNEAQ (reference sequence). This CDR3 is CASSLAERRDATNEKLFF. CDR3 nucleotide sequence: TGTGCCAGCAGCTTAGCAGAAAGGAGGGATGCAACTAATGAAAAACTGTTTTTT.

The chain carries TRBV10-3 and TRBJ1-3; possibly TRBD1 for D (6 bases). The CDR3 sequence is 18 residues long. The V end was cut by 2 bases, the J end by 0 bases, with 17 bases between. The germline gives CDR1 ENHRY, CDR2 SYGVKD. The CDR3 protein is CAISEGLLGRGSGNTIYF. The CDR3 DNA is TGTGCCATCAGTGAGGGTCTTTTGGGCAGGGGCTCTGGAAACACCATATATTTT.

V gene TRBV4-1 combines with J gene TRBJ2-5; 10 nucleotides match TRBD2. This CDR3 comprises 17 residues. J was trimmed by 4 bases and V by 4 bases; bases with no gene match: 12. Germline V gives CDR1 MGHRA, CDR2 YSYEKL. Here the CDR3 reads CASSLRPQPSGRETQYF. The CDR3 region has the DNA TGCGCCAGCAGCCTCCGACCCCAGCCTAGCGGGAGAGAGACCCAGTACTTC.

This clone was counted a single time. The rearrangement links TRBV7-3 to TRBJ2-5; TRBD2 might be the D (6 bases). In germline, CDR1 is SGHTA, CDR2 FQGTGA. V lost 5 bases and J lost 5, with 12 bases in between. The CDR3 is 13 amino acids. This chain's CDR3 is CASSRTGTETQYF. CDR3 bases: TGTGCCAGCAGCCGGACCGGGACTGAGACCCAGTACTTC.

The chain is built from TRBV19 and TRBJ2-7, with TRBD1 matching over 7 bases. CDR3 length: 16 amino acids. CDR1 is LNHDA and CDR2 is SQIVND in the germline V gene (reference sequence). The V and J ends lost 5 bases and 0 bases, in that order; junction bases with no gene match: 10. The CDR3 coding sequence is TGTGCCAGTAGTGCAGATCGGACAGGACTCTCCTACGAGCAGTACTTC. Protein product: CASSADRTGLSYEQYF.

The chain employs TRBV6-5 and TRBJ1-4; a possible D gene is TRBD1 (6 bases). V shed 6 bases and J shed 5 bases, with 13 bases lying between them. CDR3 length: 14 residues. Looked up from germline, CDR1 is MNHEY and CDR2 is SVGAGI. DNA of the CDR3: TGTGCCAGCAGACAGGGTGGTGGCAATGAAAAACTGTTTTTT. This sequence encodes CASRQGGGNEKLFF.

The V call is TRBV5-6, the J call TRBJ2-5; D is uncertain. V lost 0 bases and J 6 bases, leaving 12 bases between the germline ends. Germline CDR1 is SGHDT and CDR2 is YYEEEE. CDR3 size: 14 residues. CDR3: CASSLGSVKKTQYF. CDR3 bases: TGTGCCAGCAGCTTGGGGAGTGTTAAGAAGACCCAGTACTTC.

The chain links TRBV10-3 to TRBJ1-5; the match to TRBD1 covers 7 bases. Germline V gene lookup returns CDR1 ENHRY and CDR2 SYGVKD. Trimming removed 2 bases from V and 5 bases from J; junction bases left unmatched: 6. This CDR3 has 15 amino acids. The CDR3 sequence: CAISEAQGVDQPQHF. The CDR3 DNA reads TGTGCCATCAGTGAGGCCCAGGGGGTTGATCAGCCCCAGCATTTT.

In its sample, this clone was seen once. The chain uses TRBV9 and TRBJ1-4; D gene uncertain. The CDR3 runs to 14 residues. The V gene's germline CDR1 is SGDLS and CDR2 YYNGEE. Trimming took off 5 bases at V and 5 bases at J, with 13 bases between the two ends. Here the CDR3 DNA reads TGTGCCAGCAGTCGAGGGAGGGCGAATGAAAAACTGTTTTTT. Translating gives CASSRGRANEKLFF.

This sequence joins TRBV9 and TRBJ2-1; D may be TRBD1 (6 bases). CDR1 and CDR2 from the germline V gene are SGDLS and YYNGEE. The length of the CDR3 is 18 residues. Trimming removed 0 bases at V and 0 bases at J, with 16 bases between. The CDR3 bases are TGTGCCAGCAGCGTAGTACCCTCTGGACAGCCCTCCTACAATGAGCAGTTCTTC. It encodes CASSVVPSGQPSYNEQFF.

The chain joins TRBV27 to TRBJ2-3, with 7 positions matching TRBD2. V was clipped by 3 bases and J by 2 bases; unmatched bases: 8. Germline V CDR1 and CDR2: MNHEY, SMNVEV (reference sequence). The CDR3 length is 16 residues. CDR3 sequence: CASSFHGRENTDTQYF. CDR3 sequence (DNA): TGTGCCAGCAGTTTCCATGGGCGGGAGAACACAGATACGCAGTATTTT.

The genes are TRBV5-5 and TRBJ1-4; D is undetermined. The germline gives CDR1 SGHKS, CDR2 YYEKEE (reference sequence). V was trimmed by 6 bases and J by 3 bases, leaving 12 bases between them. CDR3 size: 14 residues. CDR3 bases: TGTGCCAGCAATCTTGGAGGCTCTAATGAAAAACTGTTTTTT. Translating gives CASNLGGSNEKLFF.

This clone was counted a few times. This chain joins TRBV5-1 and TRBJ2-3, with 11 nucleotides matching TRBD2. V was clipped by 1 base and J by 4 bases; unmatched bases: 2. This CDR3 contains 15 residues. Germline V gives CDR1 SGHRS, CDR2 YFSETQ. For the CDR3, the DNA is TGCGCCAGCAGCTTGACTAGCGGGAGTTCAGATACGCAGTATTTT. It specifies CASSLTSGSSDTQYF.

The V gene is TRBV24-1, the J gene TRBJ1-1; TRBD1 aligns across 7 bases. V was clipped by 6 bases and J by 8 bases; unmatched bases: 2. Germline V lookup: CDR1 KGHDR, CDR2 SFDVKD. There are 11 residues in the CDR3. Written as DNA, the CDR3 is TGTGCCACCAGTAAACAGGGGGAAGCTTTCTTT. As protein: CATSKQGEAFF.

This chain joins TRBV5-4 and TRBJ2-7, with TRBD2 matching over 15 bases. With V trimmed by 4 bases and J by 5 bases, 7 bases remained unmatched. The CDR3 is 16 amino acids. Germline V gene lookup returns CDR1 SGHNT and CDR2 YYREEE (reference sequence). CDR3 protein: CASSRGLAGGLNEQYF. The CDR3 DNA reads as TGTGCCAGCAGCCGGGGACTAGCGGGAGGTCTCAACGAGCAGTACTTC.

The CDR3 protein is CASSSKRAGSEKLFF. Written as DNA, the CDR3 is TGTGCCAGCAGCTCCAAAAGGGCTGGGAGTGAAAAACTGTTTTTT. The rearrangement joins TRBV11-2 to TRBJ1-4, with unresolved D. V dropped 4 bases and J dropped 7 bases, with 16 bases sitting between them. Germline CDR1 SGHAT, CDR2 FQNNGV. The CDR3 extends over 15 amino acids.

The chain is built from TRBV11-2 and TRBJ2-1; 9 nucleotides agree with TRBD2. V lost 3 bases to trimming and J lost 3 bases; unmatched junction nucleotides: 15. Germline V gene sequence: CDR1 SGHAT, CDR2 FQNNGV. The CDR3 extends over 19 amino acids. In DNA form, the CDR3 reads TGTGCCAGCAGCTTTAGGCGGCTAGCGGGGAGTACAATCTACAATGAGCAGTTCTTC. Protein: CASSFRRLAGSTIYNEQFF. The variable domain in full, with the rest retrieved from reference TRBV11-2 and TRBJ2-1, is EAGVAQSPRYKIIEKRQSVAFWCNPISGHATLYWYQQILGQGPKLLIQFQNNGVVDDSQLPKDRFSAERLKGVDSTLKIQPAKLEDSAVYLCASSFRRLAGSTIYNEQFFGPGTRLTVL.